Below, 27 T cell receptor beta chains from the same sample are listed, as sequenced in a study of blood T cell repertoires in COVID-19. Produced via immunoSEQ multiplex PCR; TCRdb's table is partial and in-frame only. The sample has roughly 230,000 clones, about 88% seen once. Sequenced sample: peripheral blood. These receptors originate from a woman aged 40 to 50 who had recovered from COVID-19.

V and J are TRBV6-5 and TRBJ2-7, with TRBD1 matching over 10 bases. The junction had 8 bases not matched to a gene; V was cut back by 2 bases and J by 4 bases. The CDR3 is 16 residues long. Germline V gene sequence: CDR1 MNHEY, CDR2 SVGAGI. The CDR3 reads CASSYSTGTGVYEQYF. The CDR3 coding sequence is TGTGCCAGCAGTTACAGTACCGGGACAGGGGTATACGAGCAGTACTTC.

The genes are TRBV9 and TRBJ2-2; the match to TRBD2 covers 10 bases. Germline-derived CDR1 and CDR2 are SGDLS and YYNGEE. The V gene end was trimmed by 0 bases and the J gene end by 1 base; junction bases not matched to a gene: 3. The CDR3 consists of 17 residues. The CDR3 protein is CASSVDSGGRNTGELFF. CDR3 sequence (DNA): TGTGCCAGCAGCGTAGATAGCGGGGGGAGGAACACCGGGGAGCTGTTTTTT. Complete variable domain (other parts from reference TRBV9 and TRBJ2-2): DSGVTQTPKHLITATGQRVTLRCSPRSGDLSVYWYQQSLDQGLQFLIQYYNGEERAKGNILERFSAQQFPDLHSELNLSSLELGDSALYFCASSVDSGGRNTGELFFGEGSRLTVL.

Of note for this clone: Additional DNA sequences in this sample encode the identical CDR3. V and J are TRBV10-3 and TRBJ1-1, with D tentatively TRBD1 (5 bases). The ends were cut back, 6 bases at V and 2 bases at J, with 7 bases in the middle. The CDR3 runs 12 residues. Germline CDR1 reads ENHRY; CDR2 reads SYGVKD. The DNA of the CDR3 is TGTGCCATCAGGGGGGGAAACACTGAAGCTTTCTTT. The encoded protein is CAIRGGNTEAFF.

This sequence joins TRBV3-1 (or the pseudogene TRBV3-2) and TRBJ2-5; 7 positions agree with TRBD2. J gave up 4 bases and V 3 bases, and 8 bases lay outside the gene matches. The germline gives CDR1 LGHDT, CDR2 YNNKEL (reference sequence). The CDR3 totals 15 residues. CDR3 coding DNA: TGTGCCAGCAGCCAGACCGGGACTAAGGGAGAGACCCAGTACTTC. Translating it yields CASSQTGTKGETQYF.

The CDR3 DNA is TGTGCCAGCAGCTATGACAGGGACACTGAAGCTTTCTTT. It specifies CASSYDRDTEAFF. The rearrangement joins TRBV6-6 to TRBJ1-1, with 7 bases matching TRBD1. The germline gives CDR1 MNHNY, CDR2 SVGAGI (reference sequence). This CDR3 contains 13 residues. Germline trimming cut 6 bases from V and 3 bases from J; bases unmatched to any gene: 4.

This clone was found once. The chain combines TRBV6-4 with TRBJ2-1, with 7 bases that match TRBD1. This CDR3 is built from 14 residues. The germline V gene encodes CDR1 MRHNA and CDR2 SNTAGT. V trimming: 2 bases; J trimming: 6 bases; junction bases outside the gene matches: 4. The CDR3 region is CASSDQTGTNEQFF. The CDR3 DNA reads TGTGCCAGCAGTGACCAGACAGGGACCAATGAGCAGTTCTTC.

J is TRBJ1-3 and V is TRBV4-1, with TRBD1 as a possible D gene (6 bases). CDR3 length: 14 amino acids. Germline CDR1 MGHRA, CDR2 YSYEKL. Trimming took 2 bases from V and 5 from J, leaving 10 bases between them. CDR3 sequence reads: CASSQPQGRNTIYF. CDR3 sequence (DNA): TGCGCCAGCAGCCAACCACAGGGTAGAAACACCATATATTTT.

The chain combines TRBV6-5 with TRBJ2-5, with 9 positions matching TRBD1. The CDR3 length is 14 residues. Germline V lookup: CDR1 MNHEY, CDR2 SVGAGI. The V gene end was trimmed by 8 bases and the J gene end by 4 bases; junction bases not matched to a gene: 8. The CDR3 DNA is TGTGCCAGCGCTAGGGACAGGGTAATAGAGACCCAGTACTTC. The encoded protein is CASARDRVIETQYF.

The chain has TRBV5-1 and TRBJ2-3; 8 nucleotides align to TRBD2. After removal of 4 bases from V and 4 bases from J, the junction contained 8 bases not matched to a gene. This CDR3 comprises 15 residues. Germline CDR1 SGHRS, CDR2 YFSETQ. Here the CDR3 DNA reads TGCGCCAGCAGCCTACTAGCGGACCCTCCAGATACGCAGTATTTT. This gives the protein CASSLLADPPDTQYF.

This chain uses TRBV5-1 with TRBJ2-3; possibly TRBD2 for D (7 bases). CDR3 length: 15 amino acids. The germline V gene encodes CDR1 SGHRS and CDR2 YFSETQ. V was clipped by 4 bases and J by 0 bases, with 12 bases between them. The CDR3 reads CASSRGGGSTDTQYF. The DNA of the CDR3 is TGCGCCAGCAGCCGGGGAGGGGGGAGCACAGATACGCAGTATTTT.

V is TRBV3-1 (or the pseudogene TRBV3-2) and J is TRBJ2-7, with 8 nucleotides matching TRBD2. CDR1 and CDR2 from the germline V gene are LGHDT and YNNKEL (reference sequence). V lost 1 base, J lost 9 bases, and 8 bases stayed unmatched. The CDR3 is made up of 14 amino acids. The CDR3 region has the DNA TGTGCCAGCAGCCAAGGGACTAGCACATGGGGGCAGTACTTC. Translating gives CASSQGTSTWGQYF.

The chain carries TRBV11-3 and TRBJ1-3, with 8 bases that match TRBD1. The V gene's germline CDR1 is SGHNT and CDR2 YENEEA. The V and J ends lost 5 bases and 7 bases, in that order; junction bases with no gene match: 7. The CDR3 has 14 amino acids. The CDR3: CASSIGTGGNTIYF. The CDR3 bases are TGTGCCAGCAGCATAGGGACAGGAGGGAACACCATATATTTT.

This chain uses TRBV5-1 with TRBJ1-1, with TRBD1 matching 7 bases. V trimming: 4 bases; J trimming: 3 bases; junction bases outside the gene matches: 6. Germline-derived CDR1 and CDR2 are SGHRS and YFSETQ. There are 14 residues in the CDR3. The CDR3 region has the DNA TGCGCCAGCAGCATGACAGGGACACACACTGAAGCTTTCTTT. It specifies CASSMTGTHTEAFF.

V gene TRBV2 combines with J gene TRBJ1-2; D might be TRBD1 (5 bases). The V gene lost 6 bases and the J gene lost 4 bases, with 9 bases spanning the gap. This CDR3 is built from 12 residues. CDR1 SNHLY and CDR2 FYNNEI come from the germline V gene. The CDR3 protein is CASRSGLYGYTF. The CDR3 nucleotides are TGTGCCAGCAGATCGGGACTCTATGGCTACACCTTC.

As to this clone: The junction shows a germline mismatch at one end, possibly a read error. This rearrangement joins TRBV11-2 to TRBJ1-3; TRBD1 is a possible D gene (5 bases). The CDR3 length is 11 residues. The germline gives CDR1 SGHAT, CDR2 FQNNGV. Here the CDR3 DNA reads TGTGCCAGCAGCTTAGGGGGACTCCTTGATTTT. It specifies CASSLGGLLDF.

Here the CDR3 reads CASSYATSGDYNEQFF. The CDR3 nucleotides read TGTGCCAGCAGTTACGCCACTAGCGGGGACTACAATGAGCAGTTCTTC. The V gene is TRBV6-6, the J gene TRBJ2-1; 10 nucleotides line up with TRBD2. The CDR3 is 16 amino acids. Germline CDR1 MNHNY, CDR2 SVGAGI (reference sequence). V lost 2 bases to trimming and J lost 3 bases; unmatched junction nucleotides: 4.

The CDR3 is CASSSPTQGFQPQHF. CDR3 nucleotide sequence: TGTGCCAGTAGTTCTCCTACACAGGGTTTTCAGCCCCAGCATTTT. The genes are TRBV19 and TRBJ1-5; D possibly corresponds to TRBD1 (6 bases). CDR3 length: 15 amino acids. The V end lost 5 bases, the J end lost 6 bases, and 17 bases lay between the germline ends. Germline V gene sequence: CDR1 LNHDA, CDR2 SQIVND (reference sequence).

The chain joins TRBV29-1 to TRBJ1-2; 7 bases align to TRBD1. From germline, CDR1 is SQVTM and CDR2 ANQGSEA. CDR3 length: 14 residues. J lost 4 bases, V lost 4 bases, and 9 bases had no gene match. The CDR3 sequence: CSVGLSGGLYGYTF. CDR3 in DNA: TGCAGCGTTGGCTTGTCAGGGGGACTCTATGGCTACACCTTC.

This clone was seen a single time. The V and J genes are TRBV24-1 and TRBJ2-3; weak D call: TRBD1 (7 bases). CDR1 is KGHDR and CDR2 is SFDVKD in the germline V gene. The CDR3 extends over 16 amino acids. Trimming cost V 0 bases and J 1 base, with 10 bases left between them. CDR3 sequence reads: CATSDLQGGRTDTQYF. CDR3 nucleotide sequence: TGTGCCACCAGTGATTTGCAGGGGGGACGCACAGATACGCAGTATTTT.

This clone was seen only a few times. This chain joins TRBV7-2 and TRBJ2-1; TRBD2 aligns across 9 bases. V lost 2 bases, J lost 7 bases, and 6 bases stayed unmatched. CDR3 length: 15 amino acids. Germline CDR1 and CDR2: SGHTA and FQGNSA. The CDR3 reads CASSLWAGGNNEQFF. The CDR3 nucleotides are TGTGCCAGCAGCTTATGGGCGGGAGGGAATAATGAGCAGTTCTTC.

This clone was counted many times. The V gene is TRBV13, the J gene TRBJ2-1, with 9 bases lining up with TRBD2. Trimming took 7 bases from V and 0 from J; bases not matched to a gene: 10. CDR3 size: 17 residues. Germline loops: CDR1 PRHDT, CDR2 FYEKMQ (reference sequence). For the CDR3, the DNA is TGTGCCAGCACGGGCGGGGGGGTCCCCAGCTCCTACAATGAGCAGTTCTTC. Its protein is CASTGGGVPSSYNEQFF.

The rearrangement joins TRBV27 to TRBJ1-5; D uncertain. The CDR3 runs to 15 residues. Germline V gene data show CDR1 as MNHEY and CDR2 as SMNVEV (reference sequence). Trimming removed 8 bases from V and 1 base from J, with 15 bases in between. CDR3 protein: CASARWSVSNQPQHF. In nucleotides, the CDR3 is TGTGCCAGCGCGAGATGGAGTGTGAGCAATCAGCCCCAGCATTTT.

The chain links TRBV11-2 to TRBJ2-2, with 8 positions matching TRBD1. This CDR3 is built from 14 residues. V was pared by 4 bases and J by 7 bases, with 5 bases of the junction left unmatched. CDR1 and CDR2 from the germline V gene are SGHAT and FQNNGV. The CDR3 spells CASSWTGSHGELFF. The DNA for the CDR3 is TGTGCCAGCAGCTGGACAGGGTCCCACGGGGAGCTGTTTTTT.

The chain is built from TRBV3-1 (or the pseudogene TRBV3-2) and TRBJ2-1, with D maybe TRBD2 (7 bases). CDR1 is LGHDT, CDR2 YNNKEL, per germline (reference sequence). The CDR3 runs 17 residues. V lost 3 bases and J lost 8, with 23 bases in between. The CDR3 loop is CASSHTYSGGAHDEQFF. The CDR3 DNA reads as TGTGCCAGCAGCCATACTTATAGTGGGGGGGCCCATGATGAGCAGTTCTTC.

This rearrangement joins TRBV11-1 to TRBJ2-3; 7 nucleotides line up with TRBD2. This CDR3 spans 15 amino acids. Germline V gene sequence: CDR1 SGHAT, CDR2 FQDESV (reference sequence). J gave up 2 bases and V 5 bases, and 7 bases lay outside the gene matches. For the CDR3, the DNA is TGTGCCAGCAGCCCAAGCGGGGCTCTCACAGATACGCAGTATTTT. Its protein is CASSPSGALTDTQYF.

The count of this clone is one. This chain uses TRBV4-3 with TRBJ2-4; 8 bases align to TRBD1. CDR1 LGHNA and CDR2 YSLEER come from the germline V gene. Unmatched junction bases numbered 9, after V lost 0 bases and J lost 8 bases. The CDR3 has 16 residues. This CDR3 is CASSQEPQGAADIQYF. Here the CDR3 DNA reads TGCGCCAGCAGCCAAGAACCGCAGGGGGCGGCGGACATTCAGTACTTC.

The chain couples TRBV24-1 to TRBJ1-1; the D gene is possibly TRBD1 (6 bases). V dropped 1 base and J dropped 7 bases, with 9 bases sitting between them. CDR1 is KGHDR, CDR2 SFDVKD, per germline. There are 13 residues in the CDR3. The CDR3 bases are TGTGCCACCAGTGATTTCGTGACAGGTGAAGCTTTCTTT. Protein sequence: CATSDFVTGEAFF.